This T cell receptor beta chain emerged from a study of naive and memory T cell subsets. Study findings and constraints: Especially in CD8 cells, naive repertoires contained a few larger clonotypes, possibly CD45RA-re-expressing memory cells.

A remark on this clonotype: Its antigen is unknown.

Two oligonucleotides, mixed equimolar, formed the beta constant-region primer covering TRBC1 and TRBC2. Ligated cDNA was amplified by four rounds of PCR with nested alpha and beta constant-region primers and SP2. Using its own MiXCR run on the UMI-ligation and nested PCR reads, TCRdb lists one record per CDR3 protein. This table holds over 100,000 distinct CDR3 sequences, roughly 15% found once. This CDR3 comprises 11 residues. The V and J ends lost 5 bases and 0 bases respectively, with 4 bases between them. Looked up from germline, CDR1 is SQVTM and CDR2 is ANQGSEA. The TCR sequence derives from a human donor in good health. Sequencing was done on a sample of naive CD8+ T cells from blood. This chain connects TRBV29-1 to TRBJ1-1; D unresolved. The CDR3 nucleotides are TGCAGCGTTCGTCTGAACACTGAAGCTTTCTTT. Amino acid sequence: CSVRLNTEAFF.